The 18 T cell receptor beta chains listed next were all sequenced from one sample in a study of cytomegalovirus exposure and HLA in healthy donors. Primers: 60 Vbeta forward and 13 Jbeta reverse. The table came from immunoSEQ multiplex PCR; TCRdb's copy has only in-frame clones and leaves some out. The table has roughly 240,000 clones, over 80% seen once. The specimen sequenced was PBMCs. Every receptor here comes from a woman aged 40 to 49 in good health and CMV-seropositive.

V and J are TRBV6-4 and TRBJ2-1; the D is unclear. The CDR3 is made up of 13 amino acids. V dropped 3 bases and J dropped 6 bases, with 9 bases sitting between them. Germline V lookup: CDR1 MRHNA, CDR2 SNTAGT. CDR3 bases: TGTGCCAGCAGTGAATTTATCGGCAATGAGCAGTTCTTC. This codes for CASSEFIGNEQFF.

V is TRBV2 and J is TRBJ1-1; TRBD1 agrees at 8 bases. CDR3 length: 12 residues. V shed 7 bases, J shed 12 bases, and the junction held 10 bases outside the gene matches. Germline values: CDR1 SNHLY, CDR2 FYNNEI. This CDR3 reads CASNRGQGGTFF. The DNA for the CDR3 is TGTGCCAGCAATCGTGGACAGGGCGGAACTTTCTTT.

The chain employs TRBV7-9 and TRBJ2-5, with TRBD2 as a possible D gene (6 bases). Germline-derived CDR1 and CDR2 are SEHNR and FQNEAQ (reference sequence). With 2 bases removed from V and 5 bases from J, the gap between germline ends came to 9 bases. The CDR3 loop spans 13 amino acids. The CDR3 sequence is CASSLTGSETQYF. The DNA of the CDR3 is TGTGCCAGCAGCTTAACCGGGAGTGAGACCCAGTACTTC.

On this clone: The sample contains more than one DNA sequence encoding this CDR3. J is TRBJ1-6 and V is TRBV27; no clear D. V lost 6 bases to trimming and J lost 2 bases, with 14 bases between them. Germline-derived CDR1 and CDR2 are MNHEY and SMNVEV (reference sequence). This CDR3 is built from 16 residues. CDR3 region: CASSREGIPYNSPLHF. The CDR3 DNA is TGTGCCAGCAGCCGCGAGGGAATCCCCTATAATTCACCCCTCCACTTT.

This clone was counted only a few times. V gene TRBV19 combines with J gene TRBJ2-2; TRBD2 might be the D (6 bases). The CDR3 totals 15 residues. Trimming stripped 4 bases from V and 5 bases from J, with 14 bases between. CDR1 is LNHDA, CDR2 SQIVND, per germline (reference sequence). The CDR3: CASSTLEEGTGELFF. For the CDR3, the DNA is TGTGCCAGTAGTACCCTTGAGGAGGGTACCGGGGAGCTGTTTTTT.

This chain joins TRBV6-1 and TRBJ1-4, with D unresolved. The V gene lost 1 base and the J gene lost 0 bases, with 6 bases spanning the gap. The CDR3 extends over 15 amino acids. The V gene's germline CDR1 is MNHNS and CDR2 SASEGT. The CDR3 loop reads CASSEGAATNEKLFF. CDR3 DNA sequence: TGTGCCAGCAGTGAAGGGGCAGCAACTAATGAAAAACTGTTTTTT.

CDR3 sequence reads: CASSLVDSSYEQYF. In DNA, the CDR3 is TGCGCCAGCAGCTTGGTAGACTCCTCCTACGAGCAGTACTTC. The J gene is TRBJ2-7, the V gene TRBV5-1; no reliable D call. Germline CDR1 is SGHRS and CDR2 is YFSETQ. Trimming shortened V by 0 bases and J by 0 bases, and 7 bases separated the two germline ends. This CDR3 has 14 residues.

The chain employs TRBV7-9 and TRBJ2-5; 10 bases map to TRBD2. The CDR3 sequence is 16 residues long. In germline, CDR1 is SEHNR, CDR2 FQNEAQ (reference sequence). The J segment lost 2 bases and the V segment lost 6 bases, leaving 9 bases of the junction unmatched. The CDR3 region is CASRPTGLAVQETQYF. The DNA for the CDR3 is TGTGCCAGCAGGCCAACCGGACTAGCGGTGCAAGAGACCCAGTACTTC.

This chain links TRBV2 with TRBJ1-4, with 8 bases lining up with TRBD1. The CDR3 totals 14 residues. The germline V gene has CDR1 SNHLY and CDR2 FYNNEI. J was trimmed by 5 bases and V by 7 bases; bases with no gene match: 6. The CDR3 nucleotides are TGTGCCAGCAATTGGGACAGGAGCAATGAAAAACTGTTTTTT. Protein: CASNWDRSNEKLFF.

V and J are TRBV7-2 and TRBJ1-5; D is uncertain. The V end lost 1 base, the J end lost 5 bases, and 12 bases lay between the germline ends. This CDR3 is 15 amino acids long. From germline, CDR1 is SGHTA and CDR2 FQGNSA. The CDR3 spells CASSLVVSSHQPQHF. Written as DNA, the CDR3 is TGTGCCAGCAGCTTAGTTGTATCAAGCCATCAGCCCCAGCATTTT.

In nucleotides, the CDR3 is TGTGCCAGCAGCTTGGCCGGGACTAGCGGGCCCCGCCCCACAGATACGCAGTATTTT. Translating gives CASSLAGTSGPRPTDTQYF. The rearrangement joins TRBV5-4 to TRBJ2-3; the match to TRBD2 covers 12 bases. V was pared by 0 bases and J by 2 bases, with 10 bases of the junction left unmatched. Per germline, CDR1 SGHNT and CDR2 YYREEE (reference sequence). The CDR3 covers 19 residues.

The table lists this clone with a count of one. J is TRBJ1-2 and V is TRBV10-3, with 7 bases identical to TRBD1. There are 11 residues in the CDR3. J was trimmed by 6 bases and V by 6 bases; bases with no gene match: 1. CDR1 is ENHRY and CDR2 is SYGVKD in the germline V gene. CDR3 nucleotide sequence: TGTGCCATCAGGGGGACAGATGGCTACACCTTC. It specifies CAIRGTDGYTF.

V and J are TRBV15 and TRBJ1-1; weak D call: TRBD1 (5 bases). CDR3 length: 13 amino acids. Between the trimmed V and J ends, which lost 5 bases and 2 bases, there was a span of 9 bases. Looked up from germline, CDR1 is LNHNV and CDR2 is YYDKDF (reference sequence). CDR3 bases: TGTGCCACCAGCCTTGACAGAAACACTGAAGCTTTCTTT. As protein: CATSLDRNTEAFF.

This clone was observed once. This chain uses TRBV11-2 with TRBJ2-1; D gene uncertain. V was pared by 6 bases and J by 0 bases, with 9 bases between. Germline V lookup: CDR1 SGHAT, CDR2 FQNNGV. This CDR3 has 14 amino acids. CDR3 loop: CASRSYSSYNEQFF. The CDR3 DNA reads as TGTGCCAGCAGATCCTATAGCTCCTACAATGAGCAGTTCTTC.

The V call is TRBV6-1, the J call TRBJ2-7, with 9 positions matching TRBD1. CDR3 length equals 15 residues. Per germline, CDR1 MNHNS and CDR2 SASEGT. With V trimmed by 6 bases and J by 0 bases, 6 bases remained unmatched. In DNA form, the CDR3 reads TGTGCCAGCAGCTGGGGGACAGGGACCTCCTACGAGCAGTACTTC. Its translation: CASSWGTGTSYEQYF.

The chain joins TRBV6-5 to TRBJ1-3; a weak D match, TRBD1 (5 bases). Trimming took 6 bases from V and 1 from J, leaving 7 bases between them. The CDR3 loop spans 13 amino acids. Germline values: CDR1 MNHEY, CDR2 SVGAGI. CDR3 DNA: TGTGCCAGCAGCCAGGGTTCTGGAAACACCATATATTTT. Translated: CASSQGSGNTIYF.

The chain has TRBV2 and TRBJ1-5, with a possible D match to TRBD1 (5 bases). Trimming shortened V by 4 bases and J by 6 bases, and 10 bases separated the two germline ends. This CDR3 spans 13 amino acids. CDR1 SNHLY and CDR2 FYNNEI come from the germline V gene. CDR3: CASSAGYRQPQHF. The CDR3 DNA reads TGTGCCAGCAGTGCAGGGTATCGTCAGCCCCAGCATTTT.

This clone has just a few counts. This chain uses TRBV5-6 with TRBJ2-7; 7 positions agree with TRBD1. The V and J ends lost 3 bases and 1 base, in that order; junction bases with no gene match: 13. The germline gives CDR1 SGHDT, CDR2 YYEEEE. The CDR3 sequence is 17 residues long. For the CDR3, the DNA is TGTGCCAGCAGCTGGAGGAACAGGGGATTTAGTTCCTACGAGCAGTACTTC. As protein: CASSWRNRGFSSYEQYF.